The 31 T cell receptor beta chains listed next were all sequenced from one sample in a study of T cell repertoires in cytomegalovirus infection. TCRdb used MiXCR to reprocess the reads, holding one entry per CDR3 protein. The sample holds 450,000 to 650,000 distinct CDR3 sequences; 26% are singletons and the top ten take 13%. The sample taken for sequencing was PBMCs. These receptors were taken from a human donor in good health (CMV status not recorded). Some clones in this sample may be carry-over from other donors' samples.

This clonotype was picked up a small number of times. The rearrangement uses TRBV6-5 and TRBJ2-4; TRBD1 or TRBD2 may be the D gene (6 bases each). The CDR3 length is 15 residues. Trimming shortened V by 4 bases and J by 6 bases, and 16 bases separated the two germline ends. Germline V gene lookup returns CDR1 MNHEY and CDR2 SVGAGI. The CDR3 is CASSLGGGPGNIQYF. CDR3 DNA: TGTGCCAGCAGTTTGGGGGGCGGGCCGGGAAACATTCAGTACTTC.

V usage is TRBV6-2 or TRBV6-3 and J usage is TRBJ2-1, with 8 bases aligning to TRBD1. V shed 6 bases, J shed 6 bases, and the junction held 19 bases outside the gene matches. CDR1 is MNHEY, CDR2 SVGEGT, per germline. The CDR3 is made up of 18 amino acids. DNA of the CDR3: TGTGCCAGCAGCCCTACCCGGACAGGGATTGGTCTACTCAATGAGCAGTTCTTC. It encodes CASSPTRTGIGLLNEQFF.

This clonotype was detected a few times. This sequence joins TRBV10-3 and TRBJ2-1, with 10 bases lining up with TRBD1. The junction had 5 bases not matched to a gene; V was cut back by 7 bases and J by 2 bases. In germline, CDR1 is ENHRY, CDR2 SYGVKD. The CDR3 runs 15 residues. The CDR3 here is CAITEGQGPYNEQFF. The CDR3 nucleotides are TGTGCCATCACCGAGGGACAGGGGCCCTACAATGAGCAGTTCTTC.

This clonotype was picked up a small number of times. This chain connects TRBV12-3 or TRBV12-4 to TRBJ1-4; no clear D. V lost 6 bases, J lost 0 bases, and 11 bases lay in between. This CDR3 region has 15 residues. CDR3 region: CASSPPIATNEKLFF. CDR3 DNA sequence: TGTGCCAGCAGCCCTCCTATAGCAACTAATGAAAAACTGTTTTTT.

The J gene is TRBJ1-1, the V gene TRBV2; D is ambiguous. V lost 5 bases and J 6 bases, leaving 40 bases between the germline ends. This CDR3 comprises 22 residues. Germline CDR1 and CDR2: SNHLY and FYNNEI. For the CDR3, the DNA is TGTGCCAGCAGTACCTCCCCCCTCATGGTCCCCTCATTGGAGCTTGCCCTCCCTGAAGCTTTCTTT. Amino acid sequence: CASSTSPLMVPSLELALPEAFF.

The chain carries TRBV6-6 and TRBJ2-1; 8 bases line up with TRBD2. The junction had 14 bases not matched to a gene; V was cut back by 6 bases and J by 10 bases. Germline values: CDR1 MNHNY, CDR2 SVGAGI (reference sequence). The CDR3 spans 15 residues. The DNA for the CDR3 is TGTGCCAGCAGAAATCCGGGACTAGAGGCAGTCGAGCAGTTCTTC. It is translated as CASRNPGLEAVEQFF.

This clonotype turned up a few times. V and J are TRBV20-1 and TRBJ2-3; TRBD2 matches 8 bases. Germline V lookup: CDR1 DFQATT, CDR2 SNEGSKA (reference sequence). The CDR3 is 12 residues long. J was trimmed by 4 bases and V by 6 bases; bases with no gene match: 3. The CDR3 nucleotides read TGCAGTGCCCGGACTAGCCCAGATACGCAGTATTTT. As protein: CSARTSPDTQYF.

This clonotype was seen a few times. The chain couples TRBV11-2 to TRBJ2-1; 9 positions agree with TRBD2. This CDR3 is 15 amino acids long. Germline assignment: CDR1 SGHAT and CDR2 FQNNGV. Unmatched junction bases numbered 8, after V lost 3 bases and J lost 8 bases. CDR3 loop: CASSFRGRVVDEQFF. The CDR3 DNA reads as TGTGCCAGCAGCTTTCGCGGGAGGGTGGTGGATGAGCAGTTCTTC.

The chain has TRBV11-2 and TRBJ2-1; TRBD2 agrees at 12 bases. The CDR3 contains 15 residues. V lost 3 bases, J lost 8 bases, and 5 bases stayed unmatched. Germline CDR1 is SGHAT and CDR2 is FQNNGV. CDR3 sequence (DNA): TGTGCCAGCAGCTTGACTAGCGGGAGCTCCCATGAGCAGTTCTTC. It yields the protein CASSLTSGSSHEQFF.

This clonotype was recorded many times. This sequence joins TRBV24-1 and TRBJ1-5; possible D gene TRBD1, 5 bases. The CDR3 runs 13 residues. Germline assignment: CDR1 KGHDR and CDR2 SFDVKD. V was trimmed by 3 bases and J by 9 bases, leaving 11 bases between them. The CDR3 here is CATSDTGDRPQHF. The CDR3 DNA reads as TGTGCCACCAGTGATACAGGAGACCGGCCCCAGCATTTT.

The sample holds a few counts of this clonotype. V and J are TRBV6-5 and TRBJ2-5; possibly TRBD2 for D (6 bases). The V end was cut by 0 bases, the J end by 0 bases, with 8 bases between. Germline loops: CDR1 MNHEY, CDR2 SVGAGI. There are 15 residues in the CDR3. The CDR3 reads CASSYSGDYQETQYF. The CDR3 bases are TGTGCCAGCAGTTACTCGGGGGACTACCAAGAGACCCAGTACTTC.

This clonotype has more than one count but fewer than ten. The chain links TRBV19 to TRBJ1-1; D is unclear. The V end was cut by 3 bases, the J end by 0 bases, with 8 bases between. CDR3 length equals 14 residues. Per germline, CDR1 LNHDA and CDR2 SQIVND (reference sequence). In DNA form, the CDR3 reads TGTGCCAGTAGTATGAGGCAGATGAACACTGAAGCTTTCTTT. Its translation is CASSMRQMNTEAFF.

The sample holds many counts of this clonotype. The CDR3 loop is CASTRRGATEAFF. Here the CDR3 DNA reads TGTGCCAGCACCCGGCGCGGGGCCACTGAAGCTTTCTTT. The genes are TRBV7-2 and TRBJ1-1, with a tentative D call TRBD1 (5 bases). The germline CDR1 and CDR2 sequences are SGHTA and FQGNSA. The length of the CDR3 is 13 residues. The V end was cut by 7 bases, the J end by 4 bases, with 13 bases between.

In its sample, this clonotype was seen a few times. The chain uses TRBV6-5 and TRBJ2-7; D remains ambiguous. The CDR3 contains 14 residues. Germline V CDR1 and CDR2: MNHEY, SVGAGI. Trimming cost V 2 bases and J 2 bases, with 10 bases left between them. The chain's CDR3 is CASSYERFAYEQYV. The CDR3 DNA sequence: TGTGCCAGCAGTTACGAACGGTTTGCCTACGAGCAGTACGTC.

The gene calls are TRBV18 and TRBJ2-7; perhaps TRBD1 as D (6 bases). Germline V gene data show CDR1 as KGHSH and CDR2 as LQKENI. The CDR3 contains 15 residues. V was clipped by 1 base and J by 7 bases, with 17 bases between them. The CDR3 region is CASSPRTGPPGEQYF. CDR3 DNA sequence: TGTGCCAGCTCACCACGTACAGGGCCCCCGGGGGAGCAGTACTTC.

The chain has TRBV20-1 and TRBJ1-1; the D is unclear. V lost 5 bases, J lost 0 bases, and 10 bases lay in between. Germline CDR1 is DFQATT and CDR2 is SNEGSKA (reference sequence). This CDR3 contains 13 residues. In DNA form, the CDR3 reads TGCAGTGCTTGGCTTAAACTGAACACTGAAGCTTTCTTT. Protein product: CSAWLKLNTEAFF.

This clonotype appeared a few times. V is TRBV7-6 and J is TRBJ2-7, with D unclear. CDR1 is SGHVS and CDR2 is FNYEAQ in the germline V gene. This CDR3 has 11 amino acids. Trimming took off 4 bases at V and 2 bases at J, with 3 bases between the two ends. The CDR3 nucleotides are TGTGCCAGCAGCTCTCCCTACGAGCAGTACGTC. Translating gives CASSSPYEQYV.

Many counts were recorded for this clonotype. This chain links TRBV7-9 with TRBJ2-3, with 8 bases that match TRBD2. The CDR3 spans 15 residues. V dropped 5 bases and J dropped 2; count of bases not matched to a gene: 6. The germline V gene encodes CDR1 SEHNR and CDR2 FQNEAQ (reference sequence). The DNA of the CDR3 is TGTGCCAGCAGCACCCGAGCGGGAGCCACAGATACGCAGTATTTT. This codes for CASSTRAGATDTQYF.

The table lists this clonotype with many counts. V and J are TRBV6-1 and TRBJ2-6; TRBD2 might be the D (6 bases). The CDR3 length is 18 residues. Germline V gives CDR1 MNHNS, CDR2 SASEGT. The germline V and J ends were trimmed by 3 bases and 0 bases, with 15 bases remaining between them. The CDR3 sequence: CASSDLRDWVSGANVLTF. In DNA form, the CDR3 reads TGTGCCAGCAGTGACCTCCGGGACTGGGTCTCTGGGGCCAACGTCCTGACTTTC.

This clonotype has just a few counts. This rearrangement joins TRBV5-6 to TRBJ1-5; D is perhaps TRBD1 (5 bases). V was shortened by 4 bases and J by 3 bases, with 17 bases between the two germline ends. This CDR3 contains 16 residues. Germline CDR1 and CDR2: SGHDT and YYEEEE. This CDR3 is CASSLRDGGFNQPQHF. DNA of the CDR3: TGTGCCAGCAGCCTCCGGGACGGGGGATTCAATCAGCCCCAGCATTTT.

At least ten counts were recorded for this clonotype. This rearrangement joins TRBV7-2 to TRBJ2-5; 7 bases line up with TRBD1. The CDR3 contains 15 residues. Trimming took 3 bases from V and 2 from J; bases not matched to a gene: 6. Germline V CDR1 and CDR2: SGHTA, FQGNSA. CDR3: CASSLDGRGQETQYF. The CDR3 region has the DNA TGTGCCAGCAGCTTGGACGGCAGGGGGCAAGAGACCCAGTACTTC.

The chain links TRBV5-4 to TRBJ2-7; D remains ambiguous. With 2 bases removed from V and 3 bases from J, the gap between germline ends came to 9 bases. Germline V gene lookup returns CDR1 SGHNT and CDR2 YYREEE (reference sequence). The CDR3 has 13 amino acids. CDR3 bases: TGTGCCAGCAGCTTTTCGAACGACTACGAGCAGTACTTC. This codes for CASSFSNDYEQYF.

This clonotype was observed a handful of times. The CDR3 DNA follows: TGTGCCAGCAGCTTAGGTTTGGGTTGGTCACCCCTCCACTTT. Its protein is CASSLGLGWSPLHF. The chain uses TRBV7-8 and TRBJ1-6; D not resolved. This CDR3 is built from 14 residues. Germline V gene lookup returns CDR1 SGHVS and CDR2 FQNEAQ. Trimming removed 1 base from V and 10 bases from J, with 11 bases in between.

The rearrangement uses TRBV7-2 and TRBJ2-7; D gene uncertain. CDR1 is SGHTA and CDR2 is FQGNSA in the germline V gene. There are 13 residues in the CDR3. Trimming took off 5 bases at V and 7 bases at J, with 15 bases between the two ends. CDR3 amino acids: CASSLTPYGEQYV. The CDR3 bases are TGTGCCAGCAGCCTGACCCCTTATGGTGAGCAGTACGTC.

The gene calls are TRBV12-3 or TRBV12-4 and TRBJ1-2; 9 nucleotides agree with TRBD1. V trimming: 5 bases; J trimming: 5 bases; junction bases outside the gene matches: 9. This CDR3 has 15 amino acids. The CDR3 DNA reads as TGTGCCAGCAGTGGACAGGGGATCCTCCGGTATGGCTACACCTTC. Translating it yields CASSGQGILRYGYTF.

This clonotype appeared a few times. The chain recombines TRBV2 with TRBJ1-5, with 8 bases fitting TRBD1. The CDR3 runs 14 residues. V was clipped by 5 bases and J by 3 bases; unmatched bases: 3. CDR1 and CDR2 (germline): SNHLY, FYNNEI. CDR3 nucleotide sequence: TGTGCCAGCAGTCAGACAGGGGCCAATCAGCCCCAGCATTTT. It translates to CASSQTGANQPQHF.

The CDR3 here is CASSSGTSDEQYF. The CDR3 DNA is TGTGCCAGTAGTAGTGGGACTAGCGACGAGCAGTACTTC. V usage is TRBV19 and J usage is TRBJ2-7; 10 bases agree with TRBD2. The germline CDR1 and CDR2 sequences are LNHDA and SQIVND (reference sequence). The junction had 2 bases not matched to a gene; V was cut back by 4 bases and J by 5 bases. The CDR3 totals 13 residues.

This clonotype occurred a few times. The rearrangement uses TRBV6-2 or TRBV6-3 and TRBJ2-1; 9 bases are shared with TRBD2. The CDR3 totals 18 residues. Trimming cost V 6 bases and J 6 bases; bases outside gene matches: 18. The germline V gene has CDR1 MNHEY and CDR2 SVGEGT. Here the CDR3 DNA reads TGTGCCAGCAGATTCGGCCCGATTAGCGGGAGATTGATCAATGAGCAGTTCTTC. Translated, it gives CASRFGPISGRLINEQFF.

The chain employs TRBV3-1 and TRBJ2-1, with a weak D call TRBD1 (6 bases). This CDR3 contains 17 residues. Between the trimmed V and J ends, which lost 0 bases and 0 bases, there was a span of 12 bases. Per the germline V gene, CDR1 is LGHDT and CDR2 is YNNKEL (reference sequence). Here the CDR3 DNA reads TGTGCCAGCAGCCAAGACGGCAGGGGAGACTCCTACAATGAGCAGTTCTTC. It translates to CASSQDGRGDSYNEQFF.

This clonotype was seen a handful of times. The chain employs TRBV28 and TRBJ2-3; 7 bases match TRBD2. Trimming removed 8 bases from V and 0 bases from J; junction bases left unmatched: 5. The CDR3 is 14 residues long. The V gene's germline CDR1 is MDHEN and CDR2 SYDVKM. The CDR3 bases are TGTGCCAGCCTCGCTAGCGGCAGCACAGATACGCAGTATTTT. Protein sequence: CASLASGSTDTQYF.

In its sample, this clonotype was seen many times. The V gene is TRBV30, the J gene TRBJ2-3, with 10 bases fitting TRBD2. CDR1 is GTSNPN, CDR2 SVGIG, per germline (reference sequence). The CDR3 consists of 14 residues. V dropped 5 bases and J dropped 5; count of bases not matched to a gene: 7. CDR3: CAWGKSGGVDTQYF. The CDR3, as DNA: TGTGCCTGGGGGAAGAGCGGGGGGGTAGATACGCAGTATTTT.